The present entry profiles one TCR beta chain with its context. As yet, its antigen is unknown. The data were obtained in a study of T-cell memory formation after mild COVID-19. Looking at the study overall: For the most part, TCR clusters were specific to one donor.

V shed 7 bases, J shed 0 bases, and the junction held 9 bases outside the gene matches. The germline V gene has CDR1 DFQATT and CDR2 SNEGSKA (reference sequence). This CDR3 spans 16 amino acids. TCRdb passed the 5' RACE reads through MiXCR, listing each CDR3 protein once. The sample has hundreds of thousands of distinct CDR3 sequences; roughly 17% are singletons. General study results and limits: Mainly CM and EM harbored the contracting CD4+ clones; mainly EMRA harbored the CD8+ ones. A second wave expanding day 15 to 37 was CD4+-biased; contracting clones were balanced.

The sequenced sample was PBMCs or a T cell subset sorted from them (not recorded which). The receptor was derived from an adult woman who had mild COVID-19 (a few samples of this study predate the infection). Cell type and time point are not known. The chain carries TRBV20-1 and TRBJ2-6, with TRBD2 matching 7 bases. Written as DNA, the CDR3 is TGCAGTGTCGTAAGCGGGGAAATCTCTGGGGCCAACGTCCTGACTTTC. Translation: CSVVSGEISGANVLTF.